There are a few counts of the clone carrying this T cell receptor (beta chain). Its cognate antigen is unknown. The entry originates in a study of cytotoxic CD8 clonotypes in ibrutinib-treated CLL. Study-wide points: Sampling of sustained-remission and progressing patients occurred at differing times. Baseline levels of clonality went above those of age-matched healthy donors and moved with circulating CD8+ T-cell counts. Clonality climbed at ibrutinib response, then dropped toward baseline at progression. The study found public clonotypes uncommon, contracting or stable on treatment.

Assay used: immunoSEQ multiplex PCR; TCRdb lists only in-frame clones, some missing. The table lists around 40,000 clones, 70% of them singletons. Germline loops: CDR1 MNHNS, CDR2 SASEGT. The CDR3 has 13 amino acids. Trimming stripped 8 bases from V and 0 bases from J, with 11 bases between. The receptor was derived from a human donor with chronic lymphocytic leukemia. This rearrangement joins TRBV6-1 to TRBJ2-7; TRBD1 might be the D (5 bases). Sequencing was performed on PBMCs, taken at disease progression, from a patient treated with ibrutinib. In DNA form, the CDR3 reads TGTGCCAGCTGGGGCAGGAGCTCCTACGAGCAGTACTTC. Translated: CASWGRSSYEQYF.